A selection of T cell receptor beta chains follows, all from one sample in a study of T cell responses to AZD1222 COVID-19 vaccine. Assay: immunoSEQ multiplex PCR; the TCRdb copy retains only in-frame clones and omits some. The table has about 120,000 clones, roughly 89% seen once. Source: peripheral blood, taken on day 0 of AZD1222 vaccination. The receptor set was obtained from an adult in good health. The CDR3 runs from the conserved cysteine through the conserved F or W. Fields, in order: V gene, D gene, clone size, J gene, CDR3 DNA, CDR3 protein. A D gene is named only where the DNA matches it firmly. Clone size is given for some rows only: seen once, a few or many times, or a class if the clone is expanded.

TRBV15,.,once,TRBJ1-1,TGTGCCACCTCGCCAACGAACACTGAAGCTTTCTTT,CATSPTNTEAFF
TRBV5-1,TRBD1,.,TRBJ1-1,TGCGCCAGCAAAGGAGGGGGCGAATTGAACACTGAAGCTTTCTTT,CASKGGGELNTEAFF
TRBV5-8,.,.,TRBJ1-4,TGTGCCAGCAGTGATAGGACCGGGGAGGAAAAACTGTTTTTT,CASSDRTGEEKLFF
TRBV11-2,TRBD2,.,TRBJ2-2,TGTGCCAGCAGCTTCGGAGGGAGGGACACCGGGGAGCTGTTTTTT,CASSFGGRDTGELFF
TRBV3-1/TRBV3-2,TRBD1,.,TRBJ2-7,TGTGCCAGCAGCCAAGACCTAACCGGGACAGGGAGGTACGAGCAGTACTTC,CASSQDLTGTGRYEQYF
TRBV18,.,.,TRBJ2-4,TGTGCCAGCTCACCGGGTTACGAAAACATTCAGTACTTC,CASSPGYENIQYF
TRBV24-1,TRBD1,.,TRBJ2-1,TGTGCCACCAGTGCGATACCGGGACAGGGGGCTCGGAATGAGCAGTTCTTC,CATSAIPGQGARNEQFF
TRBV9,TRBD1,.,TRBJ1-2,TGTGCCAGCAGCCTTCTAGGGACAGGGAATGGCTACACCTTC,CASSLLGTGNGYTF
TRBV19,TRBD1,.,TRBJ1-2,TGTGCCACCGATGACAGGGTAAACTATGGCTACACCTTC,CATDDRVNYGYTF
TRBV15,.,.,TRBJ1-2,TGTGCCACCAGCAGAGTGGCAGGGCCCAGACGGTATGGCTACACCTTC,CATSRVAGPRRYGYTF
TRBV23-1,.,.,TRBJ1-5,TGCGCCAGAAGACCAAGAGACAATCAGCCCCAGCATTTT,CARRPRDNQPQHF
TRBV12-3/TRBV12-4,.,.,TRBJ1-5,TGTGCCAGCAGTCTTCCAAATCAGCCCCAGCATTTT,CASSLPNQPQHF
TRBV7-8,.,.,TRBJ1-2,TGTGCCAGCAGCGCGTATCCGGACGGTTACGACTATGGCTACACCTTC,CASSAYPDGYDYGYTF
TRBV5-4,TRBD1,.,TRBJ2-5,TGTGCCAGCAGCCCCCGCGGCAGGGGGCGATCGGAGACCCAGTACTTC,CASSPRGRGRSETQYF
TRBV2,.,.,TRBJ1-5,TGTGCCAGCAGTGACTGGCAGGAGCAGCATTTT,CASSDWQEQHF
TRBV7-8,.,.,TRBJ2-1,TGTGCCAGCAGCTTACTAGCCCCGTGGAATAATGAGCAGTTCTTC,CASSLLAPWNNEQFF
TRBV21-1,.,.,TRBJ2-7,TGTGCCAGCTACTCTGGGGCGGAAACTAGGGGGGCGTACGAGCAGTACTTC,CASYSGAETRGAYEQYF
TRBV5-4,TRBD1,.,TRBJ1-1,TGTGCCAGCAGCGGGGACAGGAACACTGAAGCTTTCTTT,CASSGDRNTEAFF
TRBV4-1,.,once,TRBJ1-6,TGCGCCAGCAGCCAGGCTGTCAGACCTAATTCACCCCTCCACTTT,CASSQAVRPNSPLHF
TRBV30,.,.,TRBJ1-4,TGTGCCTGGAGTCCAACCCTGGACCGAAGGCTGTTTTTT,CAWSPTLDRRLFF
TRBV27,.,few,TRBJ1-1,TGTGCCAGCAGGGGGGCAGACAACACTGAAGCTTTCTTT,CASRGADNTEAFF
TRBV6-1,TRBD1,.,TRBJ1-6,TGTGCCAGCAGTGAACGGACAGGAAATTCACCCCTCCACTTT,CASSERTGNSPLHF
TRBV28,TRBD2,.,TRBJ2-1,TGTGCCAGCAGTCCGAGCGGGAGCTCCTACAATGAGCAGTTCTTC,CASSPSGSSYNEQFF
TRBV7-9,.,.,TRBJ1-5,TGTGCCAGCAGCTTAGGGGGGGACAATCAGCCCCAGCATTTT,CASSLGGDNQPQHF
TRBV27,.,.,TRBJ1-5,TGTGCCAGCAGTTTGGCAGGAAATCAGCCCCAGCATTTT,CASSLAGNQPQHF
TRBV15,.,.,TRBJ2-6,TGTGCCACCAGCAGAGATCATCTGGGCCGCTCTGGGGCCAACGTCCTGACTTTC,CATSRDHLGRSGANVLTF
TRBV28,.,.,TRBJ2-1,TGTGCCAGCAGCCAGGTTTCCGGGGCGCTATCCTACAATGAGCAGTTCTTC,CASSQVSGALSYNEQFF
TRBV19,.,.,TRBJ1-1,TGTGCCAGTAGTCCCCAGGCTCAGGGCGCTGAAGCTTTCTTT,CASSPQAQGAEAFF
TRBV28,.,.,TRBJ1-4,TGTGCCTCGCGGGCAGGGATAAATGAAAAACTGTTTTTT,CASRAGINEKLFF
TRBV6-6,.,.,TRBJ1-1,TGTGCCAGCAGTTACTCGAGGCAGAGGAACACTGAAGCTTTCTTT,CASSYSRQRNTEAFF
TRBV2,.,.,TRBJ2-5,TGTGCCAGCGGCCCCCGGGAAGAGACCCAGTACTTC,CASGPREETQYF
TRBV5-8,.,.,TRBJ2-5,TGTGCCAGCAGCCCTACTCCTTCCTCCCTGGAGACCCAGTACTTC,CASSPTPSSLETQYF
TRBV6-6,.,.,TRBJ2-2,TGTGCCAGCAGCCCCTCCGGAGGGGGCACCGGGGAGCTGTTTTTT,CASSPSGGGTGELFF
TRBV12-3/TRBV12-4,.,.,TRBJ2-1,TGTGCCAGCCGTACTTTGGGTGGCAATGAGCAGTTCTTC,CASRTLGGNEQFF
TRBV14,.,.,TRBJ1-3,TGTGCCAGCAGCCACGCCGTTAGGCGGGATGACACCATATATTTT,CASSHAVRRDDTIYF
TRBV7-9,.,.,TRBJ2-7,TGTGCCAGCAGCTCGGCCTACGAGCAGTACTTC,CASSSAYEQYF
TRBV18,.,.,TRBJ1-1,TGTGCCAGCTCACCAAAAACGATCAGAGGATACCACCACTCGAACACTGAAGCTTTCTTT,CASSPKTIRGYHHSNTEAFF
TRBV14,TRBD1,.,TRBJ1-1,TGTGCCAGCAGCCTTGGCAGGGGGTTGCAGAGCACTGAAGCTTTCTTT,CASSLGRGLQSTEAFF
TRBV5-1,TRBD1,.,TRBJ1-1,TGCGCCAGCAGCTTGGGTGGGACAGGGGCCCTTGAAGCTTTCTTT,CASSLGGTGALEAFF
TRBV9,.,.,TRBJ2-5,TGTGCCAGCAGCGTAGATTCGGCGGGCATAGAGACCCAGTACTTC,CASSVDSAGIETQYF
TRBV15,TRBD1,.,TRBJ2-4,TGTGCCACCAGCACCCCGCCGGACAGGTTAAGGGACATTCAGTACTTC,CATSTPPDRLRDIQYF
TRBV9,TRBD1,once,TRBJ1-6,TGTGCCACGGGGACAGGTGGGAATTCACCCCTCCACTTT,CATGTGGNSPLHF
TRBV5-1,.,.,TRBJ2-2,TGCGCCAGCAGATGGCAGGCCGGGGAGCTGTTTTTT,CASRWQAGELFF
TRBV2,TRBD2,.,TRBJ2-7,TGTGCCAGCAGTGAAATCGCCGGGACTAGCATTATCGGGCAGTACTTC,CASSEIAGTSIIGQYF
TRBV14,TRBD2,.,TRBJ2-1,TGTGCCAGCAGCCCGCTGGCGGGAGTCTACAATGAGCAGTTCTTC,CASSPLAGVYNEQFF
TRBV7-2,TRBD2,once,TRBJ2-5,TGTGCCAGCAGCTCACCAGCGGGAGTAGGAGAGACCCAGTACTTC,CASSSPAGVGETQYF
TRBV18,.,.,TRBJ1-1,TGTGCCAGCTCACCACTGATCAACACTGAAGCTTTCTTT,CASSPLINTEAFF
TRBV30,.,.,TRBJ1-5,TGTGCCTGCGACCCGCGAGGGGACACCCACAATCAGCCCCAGCATTTT,CACDPRGDTHNQPQHF
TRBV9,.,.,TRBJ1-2,TGTGCCAGCAGCGTAGCACCACCAGGGCATGGCTACACCTTC,CASSVAPPGHGYTF
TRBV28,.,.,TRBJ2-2,TGTGCCAGCAGTGTCCTCACCTTCAGGGGAGGGTCCACCGGGGAGCTGTTTTTT,CASSVLTFRGGSTGELFF
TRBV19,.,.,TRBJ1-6,TGTGCCAGTAGTATCCCCGGACAGATCTCACCCCTCCACTTT,CASSIPGQISPLHF
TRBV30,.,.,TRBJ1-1,TGTGCCTGGATAACTCGGGGAGGGACTGAAGCTTTCTTT,CAWITRGGTEAFF
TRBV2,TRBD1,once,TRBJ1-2,TGTGCCAGCAGTTCTTTGGGACAGGGCGACTATGGCTACACCTTC,CASSSLGQGDYGYTF
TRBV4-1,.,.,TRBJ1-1,TGCGCCAGCAGCCAAACCCGGGACATAGGGGTGAACACTGAAGCTTTCTTT,CASSQTRDIGVNTEAFF
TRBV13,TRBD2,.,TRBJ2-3,TGTGCCAGCAGCTTTTCTAGCGGGAGATCGGATACGCAGTATTTT,CASSFSSGRSDTQYF
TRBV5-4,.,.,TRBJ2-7,TGTGCCAGCAGCTCCCTAACCAACAGCGCCGAGCAGTACTTC,CASSSLTNSAEQYF
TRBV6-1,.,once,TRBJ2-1,TGTGCCAGCAGTGAAATATTCAATGAGCAGTTCTTC,CASSEIFNEQFF